The 30 T cell receptor beta chains given below trace back to one sample, sequenced in a study of T cells in Graves' hyperthyroidism and ophthalmopathy (dated by TCRdb to the late 2010s). Libraries were built with multiplex PCR. Sequencing relied on an Illumina HiSeq 2000. TCR beta CDR3 regions were amplified from RNA transcripts. For the first round of RT-PCR on the TCR CDR3, the HTBI primer set was used together with the Qiagen OneStep RT-PCR kit. TCRdb applied fastp at Q25 and MiXCR to the public reads, then kept only in-frame beta chains. CDR3 protein sequences are deduplicated, and each keeps its most common genes and DNA. For this sample there are about 710,000 distinct CDR3 sequences; over 15% appear just once. The biggest ten clones account for about 8.4% of the sample. Sequencing was carried out using blood. Every receptor here comes from a man younger than 35 with Graves' hyperthyroidism.

This clonotype was recorded many times. In nucleotides, the CDR3 is TGTGCCAGCAGTCCCGGGGACCTAAGCAATCAGCCCCAGCATTTT. It is translated as CASSPGDLSNQPQHF. The V gene is TRBV28, the J gene TRBJ1-5; D possibly corresponds to TRBD1 (5 bases). Looked up from germline, CDR1 is MDHEN and CDR2 is SYDVKM. V was trimmed by 5 bases and J by 1 base, leaving 12 bases between them. The CDR3 has 15 residues.

J is TRBJ1-4 and V is TRBV7-3, with D possibly TRBD1 on 6 matching bases. The CDR3 consists of 15 residues. Germline CDR1 reads SGHTA; CDR2 reads FQGTGA. V dropped 5 bases and J dropped 8 bases, with 18 bases sitting between them. CDR3 sequence reads: CASSRQQGGSEKLFF. For the CDR3, the DNA is TGTGCCAGCAGCCGCCAACAGGGAGGTAGCGAAAAACTGTTTTTT.

This chain connects TRBV10-2 to TRBJ1-1; 7 positions match TRBD1. This CDR3 spans 17 amino acids. V was pared by 2 bases and J by 7 bases, with 16 bases of the junction left unmatched. The germline V gene encodes CDR1 WSHSY and CDR2 SAAADI. The CDR3 DNA reads TGCGCCAGCAGTGAGGGCGCGGCGGTGGGGCAGGGGGATGAAGCTTTCTTT. Its translation is CASSEGAAVGQGDEAFF.

This clonotype was detected a few times. This chain uses TRBV2 with TRBJ1-6; no firm D call. The CDR3 runs to 13 residues. V shed 7 bases and J shed 8 bases, with 12 bases lying between them. The germline V gene has CDR1 SNHLY and CDR2 FYNNEI. Here the CDR3 reads CASTGERHSPLHF. The CDR3 DNA reads as TGTGCCAGCACGGGCGAACGGCATTCACCCCTCCACTTT. Filled out from reference TRBV2 and TRBJ1-6, the complete variable domain reads EPEVTQTPSHQVTQMGQEVILRCVPISNHLYFYWYRQILGQKVEFLVSFYNNEISEKSEIFDDQFSVERPDGSNFTLKIRSTKLEDSAMYFCASTGERHSPLHFGNGTRLTVT.

This clonotype was seen more than once but under ten times. V is TRBV2 and J is TRBJ1-1; D not resolved. The V end was cut by 7 bases, the J end by 6 bases, with 9 bases between. This CDR3 is 11 amino acids long. The germline V gene has CDR1 SNHLY and CDR2 FYNNEI. DNA of the CDR3: TGTGCCAGCAACGCGGAGGCTGAAGCTTTCTTT. This gives the protein CASNAEAEAFF.

This clonotype has more than one count but fewer than ten. The genes are TRBV20-1 and TRBJ1-1, with 10 nucleotides matching TRBD1. V dropped 0 bases and J dropped 6; count of bases not matched to a gene: 4. The CDR3 totals 14 residues. Germline loops: CDR1 DFQATT, CDR2 SNEGSKA (reference sequence). CDR3 nucleotides: TGCAGTGCTAGAGATTGGGACAGGGGATCTGAAGCTTTCTTT. It is translated as CSARDWDRGSEAFF.

This clonotype was picked up many times. CDR3 residues: CASSQVSSSYEQYF. The CDR3 DNA sequence: TGTGCCAGCAGCCAAGTTTCTAGCTCCTACGAGCAGTACTTC. The rearrangement joins TRBV28 to TRBJ2-7; D is undetermined. Germline lookup yields CDR1 MDHEN and CDR2 SYDVKM. V lost 6 bases and J 0 bases, leaving 12 bases between the germline ends. CDR3 length: 14 residues.

This chain joins TRBV3-1 and TRBJ2-5; TRBD2 matches at 14 bases. CDR1 and CDR2 from the germline V gene are LGHDT and YNNKEL (reference sequence). The CDR3 sequence is 16 residues long. The V gene end was trimmed by 6 bases and the J gene end by 2 bases; junction bases not matched to a gene: 5. CDR3 loop: CASRGLAGGEQETQYF. The CDR3 DNA follows: TGTGCCAGCAGAGGACTAGCGGGAGGAGAGCAAGAGACCCAGTACTTC.

This clonotype was observed a few times. The chain couples TRBV5-1 to TRBJ2-6, with D maybe TRBD2 (6 bases). From germline, CDR1 is SGHRS and CDR2 YFSETQ. The CDR3 has 16 residues. V lost 3 bases to trimming and J lost 2 bases, with 12 bases between them. CDR3 residues: CASSSGGVAGANVLTF. The CDR3 nucleotides read TGCGCCAGCAGCTCCGGAGGGGTCGCTGGGGCCAACGTCCTGACTTTC.

J is TRBJ2-5 and V is TRBV4-1; 7 positions match TRBD2. CDR3 length: 15 amino acids. The germline V gene has CDR1 MGHRA and CDR2 YSYEKL. V shed 1 base and J 3 bases; nucleotides not matched to a gene: 5. CDR3 DNA: TGCGCCAGCAGCCAAGTGGGAGGGGTAGAAGAGACCCAGTACTTC. It translates to CASSQVGGVEETQYF.

This clonotype was seen only a few times. J is TRBJ2-4 and V is TRBV4-2, with D possibly being TRBD1 (6 bases). CDR3 length equals 13 residues. V lost 4 bases and J 12 bases, leaving 16 bases between the germline ends. CDR1 and CDR2 (germline): LGHNA, YNFKEQ. The CDR3 region is CASSRSRTADQYF. The CDR3, as DNA: TGTGCCAGCAGCCGATCGAGGACAGCTGATCAGTACTTC.

This clonotype has ten or more counts. The gene calls are TRBV20-1 and TRBJ2-7; 12 bases match TRBD2. CDR3 length: 13 amino acids. After removal of 6 bases from V and 6 bases from J, the junction contained 6 bases not matched to a gene. Germline CDR1 DFQATT, CDR2 SNEGSKA (reference sequence). The CDR3 DNA is TGCAGTGCATCTAGCGGGAGGGCCTTCGAGCAGTACTTC. This gives the protein CSASSGRAFEQYF.

This clonotype came up many times. The chain joins TRBV6-1 to TRBJ2-7, with 7 nucleotides matching TRBD1. From germline, CDR1 is MNHNS and CDR2 SASEGT. The CDR3 sequence is 15 residues long. Germline trimming cut 4 bases from V and 4 bases from J; bases unmatched to any gene: 10. CDR3 amino acids: CASSGTSDRLYEQYF. CDR3 coding DNA: TGTGCCAGCAGTGGAACCTCGGACAGGCTGTACGAGCAGTACTTC.

Many counts were recorded for this clonotype. V gene TRBV5-6 combines with J gene TRBJ2-2, with 7 bases matching TRBD1. V lost 4 bases to trimming and J lost 4 bases; unmatched junction nucleotides: 10. The germline V gene has CDR1 SGHDT and CDR2 YYEEEE. The CDR3 is made up of 16 amino acids. CDR3 in DNA: TGTGCCAGCAGCACCGGGACAGAGAGAATCACCGGGGAGCTGTTTTTT. Amino acid sequence: CASSTGTERITGELFF.

This clonotype was detected many times. V usage is TRBV28 and J usage is TRBJ2-7, with D unresolved. V lost 3 bases and J lost 1, with 7 bases in between. In germline, CDR1 is MDHEN, CDR2 SYDVKM. The CDR3 sequence is 13 residues long. The CDR3 here is CASSFYRSYEQYF. The CDR3 coding sequence is TGTGCCAGCAGTTTCTACAGATCCTACGAGCAGTACTTC.

Only a few counts were recorded for this clonotype. Here the CDR3 reads CASSPSWGGSYNEQFF. CDR3 coding DNA: TGTGCCAGCAGCCCGAGCTGGGGCGGCTCCTACAATGAGCAGTTCTTC. This sequence joins TRBV7-9 and TRBJ2-1; a possible D gene is TRBD1 (5 bases). The CDR3 has 16 amino acids. Germline values: CDR1 SEHNR, CDR2 FQNEAQ (reference sequence). V was clipped by 5 bases and J by 0 bases, with 14 bases between them.

The chain joins TRBV30 to TRBJ2-1; tentative D call: TRBD2 (5 bases). Trimming took off 3 bases at V and 7 bases at J, with 13 bases between the two ends. Per the germline V gene, CDR1 is GTSNPN and CDR2 is SVGIG (reference sequence). This CDR3 contains 13 residues. CDR3 nucleotide sequence: TGTGCCTGGAGGGGGAGAGTATTGAATGAGCAGTTCTTC. It is translated as CAWRGRVLNEQFF. The whole variable domain, filled in from reference TRBV30 and TRBJ2-1, reads SQTIHQWPATLVQPVGSPLSLECTVEGTSNPNLYWYRQAAGRGLQLLFYSVGIGQISSEVPQNLSASRPQDRQFILSSKKLLLSDSGFYLCAWRGRVLNEQFFGPGTRLTVL.

The table lists this clonotype with a few counts. This chain uses TRBV5-1 with TRBJ1-2, with TRBD1 matching over 7 bases. CDR3 size: 13 residues. Germline loops: CDR1 SGHRS, CDR2 YFSETQ. Trimming cost V 4 bases and J 6 bases; bases outside gene matches: 6. The CDR3 spells CASSGDSRDGYTF. As DNA, the CDR3 is TGCGCCAGCAGCGGGGACAGCCGGGATGGCTACACCTTC.

In this sample, this clonotype turned up once. The chain uses TRBV6-1 and TRBJ1-1; 7 bases fit TRBD1. The CDR3 has 18 residues. Germline V gene sequence: CDR1 MNHNS, CDR2 SASEGT. The V segment lost 6 bases and the J segment 5 bases; nucleotides outside the gene matches: 21. This chain's CDR3 is CASRRGGEGANRGTEAFF. The CDR3 DNA reads TGTGCCAGCAGAAGAGGGGGGGAGGGGGCGAATCGTGGGACTGAAGCTTTCTTT.

This clonotype was picked up a small number of times. The genes are TRBV10-3 and TRBJ2-7, with D tentatively TRBD1 (6 bases). The CDR3 runs to 16 residues. Germline V gene lookup returns CDR1 ENHRY and CDR2 SYGVKD. V was shortened by 2 bases and J by 2 bases, with 16 bases between the two germline ends. The CDR3 region is CAISEPNRNRAYEQYF. The DNA of the CDR3 is TGTGCCATCAGTGAGCCGAACCGAAACAGGGCCTACGAGCAGTACTTC.

Many counts were recorded for this clonotype. This rearrangement joins TRBV6-2 or TRBV6-3 to TRBJ2-1; 11 bases line up with TRBD2. Germline V gene sequence: CDR1 MNHEY, CDR2 SVGEGT. Trimming cost V 5 bases and J 2 bases; bases outside gene matches: 2. The CDR3 has 15 amino acids. CDR3: CASSTTSGTYNEQFF. Written as DNA, the CDR3 is TGTGCCAGCAGTACGACTAGCGGGACCTACAATGAGCAGTTCTTC.

This clonotype is a singleton in its sample. This rearrangement joins TRBV4-1 to TRBJ1-5; D gene uncertain. V lost 0 bases and J lost 4, with 10 bases in between. CDR1 is MGHRA, CDR2 YSYEKL, per germline. CDR3 length: 15 residues. The CDR3 region is CASSQDFQLNQPQHF. In DNA form, the CDR3 reads TGCGCCAGCAGCCAAGATTTCCAGCTTAATCAGCCCCAGCATTTT.

Ten or more counts support this clonotype. This chain links TRBV2 with TRBJ2-7; unclear D gene. The CDR3 covers 12 residues. Trimming pared 3 bases from V and 3 bases from J, leaving 6 bases between. Germline CDR1 and CDR2: SNHLY and FYNNEI. The CDR3 DNA reads as TGTGCCAGCAGTGAGAGACTCTACGAGCAGTACTTC. Protein product: CASSERLYEQYF.

The rearrangement joins TRBV4-2 to TRBJ2-2, with D unclear. V gave up 1 base and J gave up 6 bases, with 12 bases separating them. CDR1 and CDR2 from the germline V gene are LGHNA and YNFKEQ. This CDR3 comprises 15 residues. Here the CDR3 reads CASSQGRQSAGELFF. The CDR3 DNA follows: TGTGCCAGCAGCCAAGGTCGCCAGTCGGCCGGGGAGCTGTTTTTT.

This clonotype has at least ten counts. The rearrangement uses TRBV7-3 and TRBJ2-5; D unresolved. This CDR3 is built from 13 residues. The germline V gene encodes CDR1 SGHTA and CDR2 FQGTGA. V lost 5 bases and J 3 bases, leaving 10 bases between the germline ends. CDR3 region: CASSPGVKETQYF. The CDR3 region has the DNA TGTGCCAGCAGCCCAGGAGTCAAAGAGACCCAGTACTTC.

In its sample, this clonotype was seen many times. V usage is TRBV28 and J usage is TRBJ1-1; D is uncertain. V was trimmed by 3 bases and J by 3 bases, leaving 11 bases between them. From germline, CDR1 is MDHEN and CDR2 SYDVKM. The CDR3 is made up of 14 amino acids. The CDR3 is CASSFAQRDTEAFF. CDR3 in DNA: TGTGCCAGCAGTTTTGCGCAAAGAGACACTGAAGCTTTCTTT.

The chain joins TRBV30 to TRBJ2-5; D remains ambiguous. V gave up 2 bases and J gave up 4 bases, with 14 bases separating them. Looked up from germline, CDR1 is GTSNPN and CDR2 is SVGIG (reference sequence). The length of the CDR3 is 14 residues. The CDR3 spells CAWSTDPFRETQYF. The CDR3 nucleotides are TGTGCCTGGAGTACGGACCCTTTTCGAGAGACCCAGTACTTC. Looking up the rest from reference TRBV30 and TRBJ2-5 gives the full variable domain: SQTIHQWPATLVQPVGSPLSLECTVEGTSNPNLYWYRQAAGRGLQLLFYSVGIGQISSEVPQNLSASRPQDRQFILSSKKLLLSDSGFYLCAWSTDPFRETQYFGPGTRLLVL.

This clonotype has at least ten counts. The genes are TRBV28 and TRBJ2-7; D is undetermined. The CDR3 has 12 residues. Germline V lookup: CDR1 MDHEN, CDR2 SYDVKM. V lost 6 bases and J 2 bases, leaving 8 bases between the germline ends. The CDR3, as DNA: TGTGCCAGCAGGGACGTAACCTACGAGCAGTACTTC. The encoded protein is CASRDVTYEQYF. The complete variable domain, with remaining parts taken from reference TRBV28 and TRBJ2-7, reads DVKVTQSSRYLVKRTGEKVFLECVQDMDHENMFWYRQDPGLGLRLIYFSYDVKMKEKGDIPEGYSVSREKKERFSLILESASTNQTSMYLCASRDVTYEQYFGPGTRLTVT.

As regards this clonotype: This may be a read error, as it is one base from a much larger clone. The J gene is TRBJ2-7, the V gene TRBV6-2 or TRBV6-3; D might be TRBD1 or TRBD2, each matching 5 bases. V was clipped by 5 bases and J by 3 bases, with 14 bases between them. This CDR3 is 14 amino acids long. The germline gives CDR1 MNHEY, CDR2 SVGEGT. CDR3 sequence: CASSSRDGNYEQYF. The CDR3 bases are TGTGCCAGCAGTAGCCGGGACGGGAACTACGAGCAGTACTTC.

The rearrangement links TRBV7-9 to TRBJ2-3, with 14 bases identical to TRBD2. The V gene end was trimmed by 7 bases and the J gene end by 5 bases; junction bases not matched to a gene: 5. Germline CDR1 reads SEHNR; CDR2 reads FQNEAQ (reference sequence). This CDR3 is built from 15 residues. The CDR3 reads CASIQTSGRVDTQYF. The DNA of the CDR3 is TGTGCCAGCATCCAGACTAGCGGGAGGGTAGATACGCAGTATTTT.